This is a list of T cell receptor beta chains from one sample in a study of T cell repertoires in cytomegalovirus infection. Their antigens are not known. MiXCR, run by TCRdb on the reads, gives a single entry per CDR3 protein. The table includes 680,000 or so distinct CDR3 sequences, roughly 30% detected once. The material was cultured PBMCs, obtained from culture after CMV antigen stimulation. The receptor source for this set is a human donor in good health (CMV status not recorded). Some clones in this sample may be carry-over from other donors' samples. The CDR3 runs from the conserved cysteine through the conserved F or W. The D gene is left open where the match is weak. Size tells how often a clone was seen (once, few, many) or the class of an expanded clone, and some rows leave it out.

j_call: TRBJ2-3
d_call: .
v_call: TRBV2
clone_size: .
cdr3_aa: CASSAASRFTDTQYF
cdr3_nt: TGTGCCAGCAGTGCTGCCAGCAGATTCACAGATACGCAGTATTTT

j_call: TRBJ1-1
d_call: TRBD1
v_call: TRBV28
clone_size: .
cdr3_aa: CASSLLHRGTDTEAFF
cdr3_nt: TGTGCCAGCAGCTTACTACACAGGGGGACGGACACTGAAGCTTTCTTT

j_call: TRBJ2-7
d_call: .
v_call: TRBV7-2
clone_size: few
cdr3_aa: CASSLGHTSSYEQYF
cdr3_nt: TGTGCCAGCAGCTTAGGTCACACTTCCTCCTACGAGCAGTACTTC

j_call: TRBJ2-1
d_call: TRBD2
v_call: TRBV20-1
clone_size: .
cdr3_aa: CSARGRTSGYNEQFF
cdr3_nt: TGCAGTGCTAGAGGGAGAACTAGCGGATACAATGAGCAGTTCTTC

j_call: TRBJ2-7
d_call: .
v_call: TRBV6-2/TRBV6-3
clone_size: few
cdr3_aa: CASNAIQYEQYF
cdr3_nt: TGTGCCAGCAACGCGATCCAGTACGAGCAGTACTTC

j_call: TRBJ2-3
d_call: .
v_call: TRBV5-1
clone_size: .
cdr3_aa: CASSLDGADTQYF
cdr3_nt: TGCGCCAGCAGCTTGGACGGCGCAGATACGCAGTATTTT

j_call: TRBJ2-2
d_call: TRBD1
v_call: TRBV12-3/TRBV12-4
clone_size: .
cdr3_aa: CASFGVRQGGAGELFF
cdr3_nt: TGTGCCAGCTTCGGTGTAAGACAGGGTGGTGCCGGGGAGCTGTTTTTT

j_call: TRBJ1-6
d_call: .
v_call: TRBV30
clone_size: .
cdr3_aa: CAWSVPRTTVKNSPLHF
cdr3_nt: TGTGCCTGGAGTGTCCCACGAACGACAGTGAAAAATTCACCCCTCCACTTT

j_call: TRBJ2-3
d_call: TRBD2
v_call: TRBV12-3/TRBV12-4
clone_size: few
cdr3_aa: CASRRGLADSDTQYF
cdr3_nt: TGTGCCAGCAGAAGGGGACTAGCGGACTCAGATACGCAGTATTTT

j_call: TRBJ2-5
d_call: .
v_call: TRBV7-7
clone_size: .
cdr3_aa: CASGSGKTQETQYF
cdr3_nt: TGTGCCAGCGGTAGCGGAAAAACCCAAGAGACCCAGTACTTC

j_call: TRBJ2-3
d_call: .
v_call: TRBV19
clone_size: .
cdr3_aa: CASRPDRSTDTQYF
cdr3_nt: TGTGCCAGTCGACCAGACAGGTCGACAGATACGCAGTATTTT

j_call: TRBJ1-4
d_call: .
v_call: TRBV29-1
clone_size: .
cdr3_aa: CSVTQGFEKLFF
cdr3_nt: TGCAGCGTTACTCAGGGCTTTGAAAAACTGTTTTTT

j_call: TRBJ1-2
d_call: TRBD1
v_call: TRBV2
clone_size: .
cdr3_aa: CASTGQGAYGYTF
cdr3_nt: TGTGCCAGCACCGGTCAGGGGGCATATGGCTACACCTTC

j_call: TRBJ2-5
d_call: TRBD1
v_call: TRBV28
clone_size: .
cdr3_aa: CASSLKGGFETQYF
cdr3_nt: TGTGCCAGCAGTTTAAAAGGGGGCTTCGAGACCCAGTACTTC

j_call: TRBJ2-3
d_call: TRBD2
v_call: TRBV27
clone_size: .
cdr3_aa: CASRIAGATDTQYF
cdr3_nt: TGTGCCAGCAGGATAGCGGGGGCCACAGATACGCAGTATTTT

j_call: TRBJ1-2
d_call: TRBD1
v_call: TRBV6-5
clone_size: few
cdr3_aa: CASSSPDRGRGGYTF
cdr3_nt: TGTGCCAGCAGTTCCCCGGACAGGGGTAGGGGTGGCTACACCTTC

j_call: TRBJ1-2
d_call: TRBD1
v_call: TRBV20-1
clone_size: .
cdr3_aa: CSAPDRVDGYTF
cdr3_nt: TGCAGTGCTCCCGACAGGGTCGATGGCTACACCTTC

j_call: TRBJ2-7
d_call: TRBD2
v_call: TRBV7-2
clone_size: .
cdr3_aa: CASSRRIAGGLSYEQYF
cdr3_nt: TGTGCCAGCAGCCGCCGAATAGCGGGAGGCCTCTCCTACGAGCAGTACTTC

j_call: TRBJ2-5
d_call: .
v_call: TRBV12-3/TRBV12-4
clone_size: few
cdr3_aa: CASSLRAVQETQYF
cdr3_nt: TGTGCCAGCAGTTTGCGGGCCGTCCAAGAGACCCAGTACTTC

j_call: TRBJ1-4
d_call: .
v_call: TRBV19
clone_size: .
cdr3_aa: CASSILWRGGEKLFF
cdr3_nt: TGTGCCAGTAGTATTCTTTGGAGAGGAGGTGAAAAACTGTTTTTT

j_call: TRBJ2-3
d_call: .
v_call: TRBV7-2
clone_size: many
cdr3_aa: CASSLAAALSGHTQYF
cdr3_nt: TGTGCCAGCAGCTTAGCGGCCGCGCTCAGCGGGCATACGCAGTATTTT

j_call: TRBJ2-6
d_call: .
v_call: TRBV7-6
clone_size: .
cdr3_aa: CASSLGLGSRANVLTF
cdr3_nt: TGTGCCAGCAGCTTAGGTTTAGGCTCTAGGGCCAACGTCCTGACTTTC

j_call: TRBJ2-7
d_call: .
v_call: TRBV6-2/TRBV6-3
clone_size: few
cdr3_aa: CASSSDRKQYF
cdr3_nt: TGTGCCAGCAGTTCAGACAGAAAGCAGTACTTC

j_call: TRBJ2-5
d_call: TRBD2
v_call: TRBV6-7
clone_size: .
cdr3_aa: CASSYPSGRARETQYF
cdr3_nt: TGTGCCAGCAGTTATCCTAGCGGGAGGGCCCGAGAGACCCAGTACTTC

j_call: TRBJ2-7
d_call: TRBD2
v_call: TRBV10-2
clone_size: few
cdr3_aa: CASSGGAGGEQYF
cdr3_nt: TGCGCCAGCAGTGGCGGAGCGGGAGGGGAGCAGTACTTC

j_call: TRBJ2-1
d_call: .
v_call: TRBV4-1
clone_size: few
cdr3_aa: CASSQVSSPYNEQFF
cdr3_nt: TGCGCCAGCAGCCAAGTATCCAGCCCGTACAATGAGCAGTTCTTC

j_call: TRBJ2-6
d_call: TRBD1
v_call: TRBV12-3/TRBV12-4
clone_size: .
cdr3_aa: CASSSQGLVDNVLTF
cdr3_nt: TGTGCCAGCTCTTCACAGGGGTTAGTGGACAACGTCCTGACTTTC

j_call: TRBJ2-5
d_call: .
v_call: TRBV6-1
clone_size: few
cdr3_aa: CASSPRGQRGETQYF
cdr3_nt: TGTGCCAGCAGTCCCCGGGGCCAGCGCGGGGAGACCCAGTACTTC

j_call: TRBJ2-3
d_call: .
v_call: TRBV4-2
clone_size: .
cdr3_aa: CASRLEDSTDTQYF
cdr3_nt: TGTGCCAGCAGGCTCGAGGACAGCACAGATACGCAGTATTTT

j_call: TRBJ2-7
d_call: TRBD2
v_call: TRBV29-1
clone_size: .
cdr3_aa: CSVALGGTYEQYF
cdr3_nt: TGCAGCGTTGCATTGGGGGGGACCTACGAGCAGTACTTC

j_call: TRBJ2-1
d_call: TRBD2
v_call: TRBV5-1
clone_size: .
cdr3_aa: CASSLGLAGATGDEQFF
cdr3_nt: TGCGCCAGCAGCTTAGGACTAGCGGGGGCCACCGGTGATGAGCAGTTCTTC

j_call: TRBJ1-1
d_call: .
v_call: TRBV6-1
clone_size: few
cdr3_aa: CASGRGENTEAFF
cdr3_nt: TGTGCCAGCGGGAGGGGGGAGAACACTGAAGCTTTCTTT

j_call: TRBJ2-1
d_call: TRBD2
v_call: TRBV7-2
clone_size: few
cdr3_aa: CASSPRREHEQFF
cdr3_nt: TGTGCCAGCAGCCCACGGCGGGAGCATGAGCAGTTCTTC

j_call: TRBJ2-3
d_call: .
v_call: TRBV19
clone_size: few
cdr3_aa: CASSIVGSGTDTQYF
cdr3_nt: TGTGCCAGTAGTATAGTCGGAAGCGGCACAGATACGCAGTATTTT

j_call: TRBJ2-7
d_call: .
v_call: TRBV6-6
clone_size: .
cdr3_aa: CASSPTRDTEQYF
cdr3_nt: TGTGCCAGCAGCCCTACCCGGGACACAGAGCAGTACTTC

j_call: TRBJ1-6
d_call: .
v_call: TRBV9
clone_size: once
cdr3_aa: CASSVGGNSPLHF
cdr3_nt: TGTGCCAGCAGCGTAGGCGGTAATTCACCCCTCCACTTT

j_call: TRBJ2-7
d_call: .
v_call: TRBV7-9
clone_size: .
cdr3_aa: CASSPISGSYEQYF
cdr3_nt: TGTGCCAGCAGCCCAATTTCGGGGTCCTACGAGCAGTACTTC

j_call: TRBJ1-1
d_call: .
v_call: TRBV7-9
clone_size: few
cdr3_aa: CASRLRRGRGTEAFF
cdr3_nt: TGTGCCAGCCGCCTGCGCCGGGGGAGGGGCACTGAAGCTTTCTTT

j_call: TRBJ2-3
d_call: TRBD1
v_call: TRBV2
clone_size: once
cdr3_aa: CASSRGQGADTQYF
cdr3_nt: TGTGCCAGCAGTCGAGGACAGGGGGCAGATACGCAGTATTTT

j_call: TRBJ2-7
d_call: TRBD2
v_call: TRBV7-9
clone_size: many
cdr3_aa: CASSSRLAGIYEQYF
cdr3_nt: TGTGCCAGCAGCTCCCGACTAGCCGGGATCTACGAGCAGTACTTC

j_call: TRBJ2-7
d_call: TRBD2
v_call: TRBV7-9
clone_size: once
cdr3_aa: CASSVTLGVAGDSRYYEQYF
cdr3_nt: TGTGCCAGCAGCGTAACCCTCGGGGTAGCGGGAGATTCACGATACTACGAGCAGTACTTC

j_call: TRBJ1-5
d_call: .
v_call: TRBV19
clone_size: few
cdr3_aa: CASTWGGLEPQHF
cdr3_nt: TGTGCCAGTACCTGGGGGGGCTTAGAGCCCCAGCATTTT

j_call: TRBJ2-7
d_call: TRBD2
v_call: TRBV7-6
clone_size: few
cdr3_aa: CASSSNLGDVTSGRPGEQYF
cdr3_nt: TGTGCCAGCAGCTCCAACCTTGGGGACGTTACTAGCGGGAGGCCGGGTGAGCAGTACTTC

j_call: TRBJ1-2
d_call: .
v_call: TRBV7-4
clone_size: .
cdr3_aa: CASSNLTRGGYTF
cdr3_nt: TGTGCCAGCAGCAACCTCACACGCGGTGGCTACACCTTC

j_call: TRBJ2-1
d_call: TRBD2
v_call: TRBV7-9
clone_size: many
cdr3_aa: CASTRPRLMTSDNEQFF
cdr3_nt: TGTGCCAGCACCCGACCCCGGCTGATGACTAGCGACAATGAGCAGTTCTTC

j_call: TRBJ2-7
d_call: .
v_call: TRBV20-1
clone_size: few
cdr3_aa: CSAGGTSGASSYEQYF
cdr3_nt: TGCAGTGCTGGAGGGACAAGCGGCGCTAGCTCCTACGAGCAGTACTTC

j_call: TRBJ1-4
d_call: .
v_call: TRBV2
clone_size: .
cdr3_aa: CASSPSLREKLFF
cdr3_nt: TGTGCCAGCAGTCCATCGCTTAGGGAAAAACTGTTTTTT

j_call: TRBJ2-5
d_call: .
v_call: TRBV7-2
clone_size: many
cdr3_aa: CASTPSSWDGTQYF
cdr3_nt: TGTGCCAGCACCCCGAGTTCGTGGGACGGGACCCAGTACTTC

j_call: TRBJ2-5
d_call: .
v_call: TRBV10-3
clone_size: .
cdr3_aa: CAISPTEAKETQYF
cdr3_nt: TGTGCCATCAGTCCGACCGAGGCCAAAGAGACCCAGTACTTC